The clone carrying this TCR beta chain was seen a handful of times. What it binds is unknown. The sample belongs to a study of T cells in Graves' hyperthyroidism and ophthalmopathy. General observations from the study: The authors' 13 V-J model separated ophthalmopathy from stable hyperthyroidism. Model output signaled ophthalmopathy a median roughly 6.5 months ahead of onset.

Trimming took off 2 bases at V and 8 bases at J, with 18 bases between the two ends. The germline CDR1 and CDR2 sequences are LNHNV and YYDKDF (reference sequence). CDR3 size: 15 residues. Using RNA transcripts as the source, TCR beta CDR3 regions were amplified. TCR CDR3 regions were first amplified by RT-PCR with HTBI primers. TCRdb reprocessed the multiplex PCR reads via MiXCR and lists one record per CDR3 protein. Counted here are approximately 720,000 distinct CDR3 sequences, roughly a sixth occurring once; the ten biggest clones make up over 15%. The chain recombines TRBV15 with TRBJ1-2; a possible D gene is TRBD1 (5 bases). The source of this sequence is a woman between 45 and 60 years old with Graves' hyperthyroidism that later progressed to Graves' ophthalmopathy. The sequencing sample was made of blood. CDR3 nucleotides: TGTGCCACCAGCAGACAAACACGGGGCGCAAAGGGCTACACCTTC. Encoded protein: CATSRQTRGAKGYTF.